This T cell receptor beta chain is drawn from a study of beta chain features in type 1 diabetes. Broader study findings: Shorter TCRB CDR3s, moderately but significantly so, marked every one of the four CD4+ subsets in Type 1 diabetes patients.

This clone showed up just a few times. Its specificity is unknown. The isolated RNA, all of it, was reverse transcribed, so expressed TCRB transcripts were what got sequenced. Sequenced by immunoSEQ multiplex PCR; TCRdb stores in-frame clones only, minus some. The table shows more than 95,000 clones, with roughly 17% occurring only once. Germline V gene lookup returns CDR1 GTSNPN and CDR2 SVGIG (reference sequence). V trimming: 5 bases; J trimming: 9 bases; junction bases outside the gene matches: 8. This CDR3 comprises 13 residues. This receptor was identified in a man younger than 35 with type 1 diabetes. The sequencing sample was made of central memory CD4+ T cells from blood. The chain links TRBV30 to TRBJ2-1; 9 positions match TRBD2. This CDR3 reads CAWGENSGSEQFF. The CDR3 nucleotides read TGTGCCTGGGGAGAGAATAGCGGGAGTGAGCAGTTCTTC.